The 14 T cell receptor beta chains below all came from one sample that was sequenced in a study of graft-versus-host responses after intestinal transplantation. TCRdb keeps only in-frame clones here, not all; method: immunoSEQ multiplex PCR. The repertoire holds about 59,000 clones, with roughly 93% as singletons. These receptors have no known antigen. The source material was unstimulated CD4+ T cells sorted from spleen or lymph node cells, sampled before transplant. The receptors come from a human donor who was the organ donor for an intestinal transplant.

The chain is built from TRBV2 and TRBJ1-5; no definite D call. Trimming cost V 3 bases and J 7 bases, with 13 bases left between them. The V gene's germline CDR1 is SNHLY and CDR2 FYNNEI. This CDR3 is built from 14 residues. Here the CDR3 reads CASSDARLRQPQHF. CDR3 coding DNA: TGTGCCAGCAGTGACGCACGGCTTAGGCAGCCCCAGCATTTT.

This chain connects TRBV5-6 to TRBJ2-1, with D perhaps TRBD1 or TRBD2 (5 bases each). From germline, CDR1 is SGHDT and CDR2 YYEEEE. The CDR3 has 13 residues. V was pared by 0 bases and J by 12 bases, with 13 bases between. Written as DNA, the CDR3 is TGTGCCAGCAGCTTGGGGGGACCGGAAGGGCAGTTCTTC. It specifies CASSLGGPEGQFF.

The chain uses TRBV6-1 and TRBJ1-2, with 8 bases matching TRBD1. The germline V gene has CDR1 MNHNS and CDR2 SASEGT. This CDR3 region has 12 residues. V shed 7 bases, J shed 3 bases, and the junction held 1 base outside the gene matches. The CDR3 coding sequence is TGTGCCAGCACGGACAGGGACTATGGCTACACCTTC. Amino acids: CASTDRDYGYTF.

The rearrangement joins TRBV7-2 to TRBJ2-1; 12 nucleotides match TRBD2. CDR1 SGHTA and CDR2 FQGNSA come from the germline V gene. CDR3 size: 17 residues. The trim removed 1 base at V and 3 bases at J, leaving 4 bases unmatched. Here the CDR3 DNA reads TGTGCCAGCAGCTTAGAGGTACTAGCGGGGGGCTACAATGAGCAGTTCTTC. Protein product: CASSLEVLAGGYNEQFF.

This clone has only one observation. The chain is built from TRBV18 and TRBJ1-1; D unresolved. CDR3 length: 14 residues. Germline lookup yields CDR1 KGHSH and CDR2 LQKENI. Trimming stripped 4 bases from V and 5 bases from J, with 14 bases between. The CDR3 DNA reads TGTGCCAGCTCACTTAAAAATGGGGTTACTGAAGCTTTCTTT. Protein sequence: CASSLKNGVTEAFF.

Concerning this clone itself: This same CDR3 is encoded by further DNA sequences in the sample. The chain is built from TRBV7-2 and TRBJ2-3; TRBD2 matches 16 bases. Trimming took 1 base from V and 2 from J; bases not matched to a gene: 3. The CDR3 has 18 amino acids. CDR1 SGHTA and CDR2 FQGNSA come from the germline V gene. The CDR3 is CASSLVGLAGGNTDTQYF. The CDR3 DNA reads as TGTGCCAGCAGCTTAGTGGGACTAGCGGGGGGGAACACAGATACGCAGTATTTT.

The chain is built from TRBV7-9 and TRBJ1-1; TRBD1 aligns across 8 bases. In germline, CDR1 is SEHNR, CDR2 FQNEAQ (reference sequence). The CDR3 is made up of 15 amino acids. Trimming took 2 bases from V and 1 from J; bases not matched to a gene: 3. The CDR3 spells CASSLTGGRNTEAFF. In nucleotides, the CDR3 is TGTGCCAGCAGCTTAACAGGGGGAAGGAACACTGAAGCTTTCTTT.

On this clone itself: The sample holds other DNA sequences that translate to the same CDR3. This CDR3 is CARRTPGLAGGAYEQYF. For the CDR3, the DNA is TGTGCACGGCGGACTCCGGGACTAGCGGGGGGGGCCTACGAGCAGTACTTC. The V call is TRBV12-2, the J call TRBJ2-7; the DNA was not used to check the table's D call, TRBD2. TRBV12-2 is classified as a pseudogene. This CDR3 spans 17 amino acids.

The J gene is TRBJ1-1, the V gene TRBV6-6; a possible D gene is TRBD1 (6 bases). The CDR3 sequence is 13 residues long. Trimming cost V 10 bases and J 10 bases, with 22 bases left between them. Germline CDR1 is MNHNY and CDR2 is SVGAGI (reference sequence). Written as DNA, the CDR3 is TGTGCCACCTGGGACACCACGTCAGTGCGAGCTTTCTTT. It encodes CATWDTTSVRAFF.

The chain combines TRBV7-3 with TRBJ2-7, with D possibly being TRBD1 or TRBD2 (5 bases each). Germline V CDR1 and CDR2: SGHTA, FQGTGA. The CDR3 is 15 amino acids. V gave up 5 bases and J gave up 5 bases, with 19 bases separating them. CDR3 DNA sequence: TGTGCCAGCAGCCGGACCGGGACCCCTTGGGACGAGCAGTACTTC. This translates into CASSRTGTPWDEQYF.

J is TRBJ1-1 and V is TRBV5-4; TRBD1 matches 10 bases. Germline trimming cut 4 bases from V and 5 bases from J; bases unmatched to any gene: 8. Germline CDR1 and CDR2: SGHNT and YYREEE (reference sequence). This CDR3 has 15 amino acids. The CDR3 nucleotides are TGTGCCAGCAGCACAAGGACAGGGGGGTCTACTGAAGCTTTCTTT. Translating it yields CASSTRTGGSTEAFF.

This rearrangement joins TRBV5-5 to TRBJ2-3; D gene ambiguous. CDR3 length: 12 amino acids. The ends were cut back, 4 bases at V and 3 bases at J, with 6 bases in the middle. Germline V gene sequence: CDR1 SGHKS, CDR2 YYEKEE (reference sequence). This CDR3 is CASSPPTDTQYF. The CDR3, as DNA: TGTGCCAGCAGCCCCCCGACAGATACGCAGTATTTT.

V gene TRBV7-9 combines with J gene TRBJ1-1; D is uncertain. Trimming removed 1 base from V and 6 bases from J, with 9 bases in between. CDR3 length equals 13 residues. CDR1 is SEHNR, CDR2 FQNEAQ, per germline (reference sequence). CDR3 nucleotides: TGTGCCAGCAGCTTAGACAGAATCGCTGAAGCTTTCTTT. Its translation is CASSLDRIAEAFF.

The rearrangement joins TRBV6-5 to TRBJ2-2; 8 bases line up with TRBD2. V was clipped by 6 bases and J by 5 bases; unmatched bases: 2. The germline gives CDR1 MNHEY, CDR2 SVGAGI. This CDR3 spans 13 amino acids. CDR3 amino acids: CASRTGGTGELFF. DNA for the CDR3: TGTGCCAGCAGGACGGGGGGGACCGGGGAGCTGTTTTTT.